The rows below give T cell receptor beta chains drawn from one sample of a study of blood T cell repertoires in COVID-19. Data came from immunoSEQ multiplex PCR; TCRdb stores just in-frame clones and leaves some out. The data contain about 270,000 clones, over 80% of them singletons. The sequenced material came from PBMCs or T cells enriched from blood (not recorded which). All receptors come from a woman aged 25 to 39 with acute COVID-19. The CDR3 runs from the conserved cysteine through the conserved F or W. The order of the fields is J gene, V gene, CDR3 protein.

TRBJ1-1 | TRBV7-2 | CASSLEGQWTEAFF
TRBJ1-5 | TRBV28 | CASSQPQDSNQPQHF
TRBJ2-7 | TRBV30 | CAWSVGGASGELPYEQYF
TRBJ2-7 | TRBV7-2 | CASSLGLAGDVYEQYF
TRBJ2-7 | TRBV5-5 | CASSFGDRPPYEQYF
TRBJ2-2 | TRBV6-5 | CASSYSKRGGELFF
TRBJ2-3 | TRBV7-9 | CASSKPGLSTDTQYF
TRBJ2-7 | TRBV4-2 | CASSQDRSLDEQYF
TRBJ1-2 | TRBV25-1 | CASSELEASPYYGYTF
TRBJ2-3 | TRBV21-1 | CASSPSGTDTQYF
TRBJ1-1 | TRBV7-9 | CASSSRTGGEAFF
TRBJ1-5 | TRBV7-9 | CASSSTGTNQPQHF
TRBJ2-3 | TRBV5-4 | CASSLAQFTDTQYF
TRBJ1-5 | TRBV29-1 | CSVQVAGGNQPQHF
TRBJ2-5 | TRBV25-1 | CASMRQSGVCSETQYF
TRBJ2-3 | TRBV2 | CASTSPLAGVADTQYF
TRBJ2-1 | TRBV6-2/TRBV6-3 | CASSYVKRDPYNEQFF
TRBJ1-1 | TRBV2 | CASSAPGEAFF
TRBJ1-5 | TRBV3-1/TRBV3-2 | CASSLGTGRNQPQHF
TRBJ2-6 | TRBV3-1/TRBV3-2 | CASSQTTGAPNVLTF
TRBJ1-4 | TRBV18 | CASSPNSPNEKLFF
TRBJ1-1 | TRBV9 | CATSQGLNTEAFF
TRBJ2-7 | TRBV9 | CASSVASRELYEQYF
TRBJ1-5 | TRBV4-3 | CASSQDLGGAEPQHF
TRBJ2-7 | TRBV28 | CASSFSLAGLSYEQYF
TRBJ1-2 | TRBV6-6 | CASSAGTGDYGYTF
TRBJ2-7 | TRBV7-9 | CASSHRRGEYEQYF
TRBJ2-7 | TRBV7-2 | CASSSRSSDEQYF
TRBJ1-2 | TRBV7-2 | CASSSSQGAHGYTF
TRBJ1-4 | TRBV28 | CASSFIAATNEKLFF
TRBJ2-1 | TRBV7-3 | CASSPFSGSGDEQFF
TRBJ2-7 | TRBV5-1 | CASSLAPGLAGGPREQYF
TRBJ1-2 | TRBV30 | CAWGSWGVGGYTF
TRBJ2-3 | TRBV7-3 | CASSSGLAGGPPDTQYF
TRBJ1-3 | TRBV18 | CASSPVQGAVDTIYF
TRBJ1-5 | TRBV5-1 | CASSFSGDRGRYSNQPQHF
TRBJ1-1 | TRBV3-1/TRBV3-2 | CASSPLGDTEAFF
TRBJ1-4 | TRBV5-5 | CASSFGGPTMNAKLFF
TRBJ1-1 | TRBV5-5 | CASTPTANTEAFF
TRBJ2-7 | TRBV7-6 | CASSLVGGGTSWEQYF
TRBJ1-4 | TRBV7-2 | CASSLGLGGNEKLFF
TRBJ2-5 | TRBV30 | CAWSLWRTSGGQETQYF
TRBJ2-6 | TRBV5-5 | CASSPGGTAGSGANVLTF
TRBJ2-1 | TRBV3-1/TRBV3-2 | CASSQPLGGRSAREQFF
TRBJ2-7 | TRBV9 | CASSVVGLSSYEQYF
TRBJ2-5 | TRBV9 | CASSVGGRADETQYF
TRBJ2-2 | TRBV29-1 | CSVAQGELFF
TRBJ2-7 | TRBV30 | CAWRMTSTSYEQYF
TRBJ2-7 | TRBV4-2 | CASSQLAGPNEQYF
TRBJ1-1 | TRBV5-1 | CASSPASDRTEAFF
TRBJ1-2 | TRBV28 | CASSTTTSSNYGYTF
TRBJ1-6 | TRBV18 | CASSPLGTVNSPLHF
TRBJ1-3 | TRBV28 | CASSLVGAGNTIYF
TRBJ1-1 | TRBV28 | CASSLGQAEAFF
TRBJ2-1 | TRBV12-5 | CASGQGMNEQFF
TRBJ2-1 | TRBV19 | CASSIDRGNEQFF
TRBJ2-3 | TRBV5-1 | CASSNRPPGLEVSDTQYF
TRBJ2-7 | TRBV5-1 | CASSLNGFGGQPYEQYF
TRBJ2-2 | TRBV24-1 | CATSPLGRDTGELFF